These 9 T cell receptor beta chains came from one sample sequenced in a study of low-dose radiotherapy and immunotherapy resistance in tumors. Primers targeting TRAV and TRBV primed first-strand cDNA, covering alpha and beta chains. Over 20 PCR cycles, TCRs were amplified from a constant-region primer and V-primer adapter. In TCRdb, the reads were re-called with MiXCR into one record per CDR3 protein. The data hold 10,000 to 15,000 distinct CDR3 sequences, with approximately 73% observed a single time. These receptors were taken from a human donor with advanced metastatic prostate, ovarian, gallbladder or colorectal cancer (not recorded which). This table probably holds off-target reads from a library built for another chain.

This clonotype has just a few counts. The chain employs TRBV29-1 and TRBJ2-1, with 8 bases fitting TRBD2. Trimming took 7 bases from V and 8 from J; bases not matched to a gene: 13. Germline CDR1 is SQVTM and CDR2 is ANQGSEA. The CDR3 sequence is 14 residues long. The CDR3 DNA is TGCAGCGGGACGGGTAGCGGGAATGTACATGAGCAGTTCTTC. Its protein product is CSGTGSGNVHEQFF.

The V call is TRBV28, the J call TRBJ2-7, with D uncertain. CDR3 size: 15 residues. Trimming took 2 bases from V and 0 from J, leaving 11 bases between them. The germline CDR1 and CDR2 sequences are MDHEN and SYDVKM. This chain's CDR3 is CASSLSNRYSYEQYF. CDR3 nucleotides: TGTGCCAGCAGTTTAAGTAATAGGTACTCCTACGAGCAGTACTTC.

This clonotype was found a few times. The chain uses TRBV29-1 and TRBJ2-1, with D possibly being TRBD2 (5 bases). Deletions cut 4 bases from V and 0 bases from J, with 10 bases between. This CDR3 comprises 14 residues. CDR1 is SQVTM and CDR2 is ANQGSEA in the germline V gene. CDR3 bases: TGCAGCGTTGTGGTGGGGAGCTCCTACAATGAGCAGTTCTTC. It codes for CSVVVGSSYNEQFF.

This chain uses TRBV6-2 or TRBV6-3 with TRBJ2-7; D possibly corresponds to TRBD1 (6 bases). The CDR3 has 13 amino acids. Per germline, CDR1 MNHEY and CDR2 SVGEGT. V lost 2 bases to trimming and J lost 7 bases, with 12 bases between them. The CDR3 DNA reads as TGTGCCAGCAGTTACACGGGACAACGGGAGCAGTACTTC. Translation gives CASSYTGQREQYF.

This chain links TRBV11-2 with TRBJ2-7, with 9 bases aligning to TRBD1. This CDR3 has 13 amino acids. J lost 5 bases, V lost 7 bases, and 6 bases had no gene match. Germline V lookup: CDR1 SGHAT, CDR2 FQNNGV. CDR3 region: CASTGDRDHEQYF. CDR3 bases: TGTGCCAGCACCGGGGACAGGGACCACGAGCAGTACTTC.

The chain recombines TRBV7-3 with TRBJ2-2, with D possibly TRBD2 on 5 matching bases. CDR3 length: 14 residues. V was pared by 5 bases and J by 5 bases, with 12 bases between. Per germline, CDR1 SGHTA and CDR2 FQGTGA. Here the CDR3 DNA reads TGTGCCAGCAGCCCCTCCCGAGGGACCGGGGAGCTGTTTTTT. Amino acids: CASSPSRGTGELFF.

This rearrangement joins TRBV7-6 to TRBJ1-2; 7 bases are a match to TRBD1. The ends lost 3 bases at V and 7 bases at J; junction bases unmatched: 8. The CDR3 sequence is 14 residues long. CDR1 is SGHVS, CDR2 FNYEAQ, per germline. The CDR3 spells CASSLSGQTAGYTF. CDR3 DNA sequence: TGTGCCAGCAGCTTGTCGGGACAGACGGCTGGCTACACCTTC.

CDR3 amino acids: CASSQETTNSPLHF. CDR3 nucleotides: TGTGCCAGCAGCCAAGAGACGACGAATTCACCCCTCCACTTT. The chain carries TRBV14 and TRBJ1-6, with D unclear. With 0 bases removed from V and 7 bases from J, the gap between germline ends came to 7 bases. The CDR3 totals 14 residues. Germline lookup yields CDR1 SGHDN and CDR2 FVKESK.

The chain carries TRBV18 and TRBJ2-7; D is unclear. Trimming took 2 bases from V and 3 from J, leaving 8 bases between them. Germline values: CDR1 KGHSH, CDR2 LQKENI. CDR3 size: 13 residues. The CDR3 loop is CASSPGGSYEQYF. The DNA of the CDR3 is TGTGCCAGCTCACCAGGTGGCAGCTACGAGCAGTACTTC.